The entry below gives a single T cell receptor beta chain sequence along with its context. The target antigen is unknown. There are 12 residues in the CDR3. The source of the sample is a study of OX40 agonist ivuxolimab in advanced cancers. Baseline was the first blood sampling point, followed by cycle 4 day 1 and cycle 7 day 1. Libraries were prepared by immunoSEQ multiplex PCR; TCRdb keeps only in-frame clonotypes and omits some of them. The repertoire has roughly 86,000 clones, 92% of them found once; the top ten carry 1% to 1.3%. Findings of the study overall: The antigen specificity of the peripheral T cells (those that were expanded) was not determined. On average, a greater number of expanded clones characterised CD8+ T cells relative to CD4+.

This chain connects TRBV21-1 to TRBJ1-5. TRBV21-1 is noted as a pseudogene. Specimen: CD4+ or CD8+ T cells sorted from blood, collected in a trial of the OX40 agonist ivuxolimab. The clonotype comes from an adult with an advanced solid tumor such as melanoma, head and neck, liver or kidney cancer. The CDR3 DNA reads TGTGCCAGCAGCAAAGACAATCAGCCCCAGCATTTT. This encodes CASSKDNQPQHF.